These 8 T cell receptor beta chains were sequenced from one sample in a study of blood T cell repertoires in COVID-19. The method was immunoSEQ multiplex PCR; TCRdb's version includes in-frame clones alone and lacks a portion of them. Of under 45,000 clones listed, 88% are singletons. The sample consisted of peripheral blood. The receptors shown here come from a man between 60 and 75 years old with active COVID-19.

This clone occurred a few times. This sequence joins TRBV6-1 and TRBJ2-7; D perhaps matches TRBD1 (6 bases). Germline V gene lookup returns CDR1 MNHNS and CDR2 SASEGT. The CDR3 has 15 residues. V lost 1 base and J 4 bases, leaving 14 bases between the germline ends. The CDR3 loop reads CASSEVAVRGYEQYF. DNA for the CDR3: TGTGCCAGCAGTGAAGTGGCGGTCAGGGGTTACGAGCAGTACTTC.

This clone has more than one count but fewer than ten. The rearrangement uses TRBV27 and TRBJ2-7, with 9 positions matching TRBD1. CDR1 is MNHEY, CDR2 SMNVEV, per germline (reference sequence). Trimming cost V 5 bases and J 5 bases; bases outside gene matches: 10. The CDR3 is 15 amino acids. CDR3 sequence: CASSGTGTGSHEQYF. The CDR3 DNA is TGTGCCAGCAGTGGCACCGGGACAGGGTCCCACGAGCAGTACTTC.

The V gene is TRBV5-5, the J gene TRBJ1-2; tentatively, D is TRBD1 (6 bases). The CDR3 has 14 residues. Per germline, CDR1 SGHKS and CDR2 YYEKEE (reference sequence). V was cut by 3 bases and J by 0 bases, with 9 bases left in between. CDR3 region: CASSSTGTNYGYTF. In DNA form, the CDR3 reads TGTGCCAGCAGCTCGACAGGTACTAACTATGGCTACACCTTC.

CDR3 DNA sequence: TGTGCCAGCAGCTCCGGGTCCCGAGACACAGATACGCAGTATTTT. Its translation is CASSSGSRDTDTQYF. The chain combines TRBV14 with TRBJ2-3, with no clear D. The CDR3 has 15 residues. Germline CDR1 is SGHDN and CDR2 is FVKESK. V gave up 5 bases and J gave up 2 bases, with 14 bases separating them.

In its sample, this clone ranks as medium-sized. The gene calls are TRBV15 and TRBJ1-2; D is perhaps TRBD1 (5 bases). There are 14 residues in the CDR3. Germline V gives CDR1 LNHNV, CDR2 YYDKDF (reference sequence). Deletions cut 0 bases from V and 8 bases from J, with 13 bases between. The DNA for the CDR3 is TGTGCCACCAGCAGAGATATTCAGGGTGGCGGCTACACCTTC. Amino acids: CATSRDIQGGGYTF.

J is TRBJ2-4 and V is TRBV5-3; 7 bases line up with TRBD2. TRBV5-3 is known as an ORF, though its function is uncertain. Unmatched junction bases numbered 13, after V lost 1 base and J lost 0 bases. The CDR3 length is 19 residues. CDR3 in amino acids: CARSLLVAGAAIAKNIQYF. The CDR3 region has the DNA TGTGCCAGAAGCTTGCTAGTGGCGGGAGCGGCAATAGCCAAAAACATTCAGTACTTC.

For this clone: Additional DNA sequences in this sample encode the identical CDR3. The V and J genes are TRBV2 and TRBJ1-3; D might be TRBD1 (6 bases). Germline CDR1 SNHLY, CDR2 FYNNEI. The V and J ends lost 0 bases and 2 bases respectively, with 17 bases between them. The CDR3 loop spans 18 amino acids. CDR3 loop: CASSEARARGAAGNTIYF. In nucleotides, the CDR3 is TGTGCCAGCAGTGAAGCGCGTGCTCGGGGGGCTGCTGGAAACACCATATATTTT.

This chain connects TRBV5-4 to TRBJ1-4; D possibly corresponds to TRBD1 (6 bases). The CDR3 consists of 15 residues. Germline CDR1 reads SGHNT; CDR2 reads YYREEE (reference sequence). Trimming shortened V by 4 bases and J by 4 bases, and 14 bases separated the two germline ends. The CDR3 protein is CASSIRGGVNEKLFF. CDR3 DNA sequence: TGTGCCAGCAGCATAAGGGGGGGAGTTAATGAAAAACTGTTTTTT.